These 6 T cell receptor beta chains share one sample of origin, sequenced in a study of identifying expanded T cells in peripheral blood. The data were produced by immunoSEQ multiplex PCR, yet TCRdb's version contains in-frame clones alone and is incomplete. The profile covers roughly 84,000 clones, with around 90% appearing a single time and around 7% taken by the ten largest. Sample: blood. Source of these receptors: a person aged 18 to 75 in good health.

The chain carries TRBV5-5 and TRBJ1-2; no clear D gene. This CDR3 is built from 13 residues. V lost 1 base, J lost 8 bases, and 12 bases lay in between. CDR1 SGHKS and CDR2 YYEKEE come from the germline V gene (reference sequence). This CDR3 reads CASSLFLRKGYTF. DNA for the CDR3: TGTGCCAGCAGCTTGTTTTTGCGTAAGGGCTACACCTTC.

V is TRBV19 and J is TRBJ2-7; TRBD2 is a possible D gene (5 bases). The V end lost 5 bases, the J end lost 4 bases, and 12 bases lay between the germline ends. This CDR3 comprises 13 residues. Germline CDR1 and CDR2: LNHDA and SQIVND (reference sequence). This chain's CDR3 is CASSLARGYEQYF. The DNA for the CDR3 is TGTGCCAGTAGTCTCGCTCGGGGTTACGAGCAGTACTTC.

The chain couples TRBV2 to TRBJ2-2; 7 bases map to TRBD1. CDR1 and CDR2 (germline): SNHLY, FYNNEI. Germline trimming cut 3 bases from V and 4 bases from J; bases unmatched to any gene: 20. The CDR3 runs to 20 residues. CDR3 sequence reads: CASSDLTGTVPRGSTGELFF. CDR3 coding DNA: TGTGCCAGCAGTGATCTCACTGGGACAGTCCCCAGGGGGTCCACCGGGGAGCTGTTTTTT.

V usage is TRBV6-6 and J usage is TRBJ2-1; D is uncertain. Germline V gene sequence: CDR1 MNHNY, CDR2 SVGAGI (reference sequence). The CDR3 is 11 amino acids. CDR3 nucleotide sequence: TGTGCAGTTGGGCTGGAGAGTGAGCAGTTCTTC. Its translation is CAVGLESEQFF.

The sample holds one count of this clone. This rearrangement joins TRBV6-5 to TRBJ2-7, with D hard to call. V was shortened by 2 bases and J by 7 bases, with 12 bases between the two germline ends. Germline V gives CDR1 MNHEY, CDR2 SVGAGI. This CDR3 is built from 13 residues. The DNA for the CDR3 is TGTGCCAGCAGTTACAAGGTTTATAGTGAGCAGTACTTC. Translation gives CASSYKVYSEQYF.

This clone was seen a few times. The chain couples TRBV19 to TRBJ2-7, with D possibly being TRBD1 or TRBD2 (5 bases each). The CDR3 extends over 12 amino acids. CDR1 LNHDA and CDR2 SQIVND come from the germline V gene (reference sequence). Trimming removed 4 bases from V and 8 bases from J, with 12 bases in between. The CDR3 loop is CASSRDARQQYF. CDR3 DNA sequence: TGTGCCAGTAGTAGGGACGCCCGCCAGCAGTACTTC.